This entry concerns a single TCR beta chain. These data belong to a study of control samples from healthy donors and cancer patients. The length of the CDR3 is 14 residues. Trimming shortened V by 1 base and J by 6 bases, and 7 bases separated the two germline ends. Germline values: CDR1 SGHAT, CDR2 FQNNGV. Repertoires were generated with immunoSEQ multiplex PCR, while TCRdb's copy carries only in-frame clones and drops some. The sample has 150,000 or so clones, over 85% seen once. This sequence originates from a middle-aged woman in good health. V usage is TRBV11-2 and J usage is TRBJ1-6; no definite D call. Sequencing input: blood. This CDR3 reads CASSLAAANSPLHF. The CDR3 region has the DNA TGTGCCAGCAGCTTAGCCGCAGCTAATTCACCCCTCCACTTT.